The 19 T cell receptor beta chains presented below share a single source sample, sequenced in a study of blood T cell repertoires in COVID-19. Profiled with immunoSEQ multiplex PCR; TCRdb holds only in-frame clones, not every one. The repertoire consists of roughly 200,000 clones, with about 88% occurring once and the leading ten covering roughly 5.6%. The sample comprised peripheral blood. These receptors came from a woman in her thirties or forties who had recovered from COVID-19.

This CDR3 is CASLPGAGGDSPLHF. The CDR3, as DNA: TGTGCCAGCCTTCCCGGTGCGGGGGGTGACTCACCCCTCCACTTT. J is TRBJ1-6 and V is TRBV6-5; possibly TRBD1 for D (5 bases). Germline V gene data show CDR1 as MNHEY and CDR2 as SVGAGI. Trimming stripped 8 bases from V and 10 bases from J, with 21 bases between. The CDR3 runs 15 residues.

The rearrangement links TRBV5-1 to TRBJ1-1, with unresolved D. V gave up 6 bases and J gave up 3 bases, with 15 bases separating them. The CDR3 is 14 residues long. CDR1 and CDR2 (germline): SGHRS, YFSETQ. The CDR3 sequence is CASTGEGLDTEAFF. CDR3 sequence (DNA): TGCGCCAGCACCGGGGAAGGGTTGGACACTGAAGCTTTCTTT.

This clone showed up just a few times. The rearrangement joins TRBV7-2 to TRBJ1-1; TRBD1 aligns across 7 bases. Trimming removed 3 bases from V and 3 bases from J; junction bases left unmatched: 4. Germline-derived CDR1 and CDR2 are SGHTA and FQGNSA. The CDR3 consists of 14 residues. CDR3 sequence (DNA): TGTGCCAGCAGCTTCTATACAGGGGACACTGAAGCTTTCTTT. Its protein is CASSFYTGDTEAFF.

This sequence joins TRBV5-1 and TRBJ2-1; 8 bases match TRBD2. Germline CDR1 reads SGHRS; CDR2 reads YFSETQ. The CDR3 covers 14 residues. V shed 0 bases, J shed 9 bases, and the junction held 5 bases outside the gene matches. The CDR3, as DNA: TGCGCCAGCAGCTTGGTTAGCGGGAAGGGTGAGCAGTTCTTC. This codes for CASSLVSGKGEQFF.

The chain links TRBV28 to TRBJ2-7, with 8 bases identical to TRBD2. V was pared by 5 bases and J by 4 bases, with 10 bases of the junction left unmatched. Germline CDR1 MDHEN, CDR2 SYDVKM. CDR3 size: 15 residues. The CDR3 loop is CASSPGRLASYEQYF. In DNA, the CDR3 is TGTGCCAGCAGTCCCGGAAGACTAGCGTCTTACGAGCAGTACTTC.

This sequence joins TRBV11-3 and TRBJ1-1; D unclear. V shed 5 bases and J shed 2 bases, with 12 bases lying between them. CDR1 SGHNT and CDR2 YENEEA come from the germline V gene. The CDR3 totals 14 residues. This CDR3 reads CASSRDGDNTEAFF. The CDR3 DNA is TGTGCCAGCAGCCGCGACGGGGATAACACTGAAGCTTTCTTT.

This chain uses TRBV18 with TRBJ1-5; 8 bases map to TRBD1. Per germline, CDR1 KGHSH and CDR2 LQKENI. The CDR3 is 15 residues long. The ends lost 1 base at V and 6 bases at J; junction bases unmatched: 5. CDR3 coding DNA: TGTGCCAGCTCACCACAACAGGGGGTTGGTCAGCCCCAGCATTTT. Amino acids: CASSPQQGVGQPQHF.

The chain couples TRBV11-2 to TRBJ1-4; tentatively, D is TRBD1 (6 bases). This CDR3 comprises 15 residues. V lost 0 bases and J 7 bases, leaving 12 bases between the germline ends. Germline values: CDR1 SGHAT, CDR2 FQNNGV. The CDR3 coding sequence is TGTGCCAGCAGCTTAGAGGGGGCGCGAGGTGAAAAACTGTTTTTT. Its protein product is CASSLEGARGEKLFF.

The V call is TRBV24-1, the J call TRBJ1-2, with TRBD1 identical over 8 bases. Germline CDR1 is KGHDR and CDR2 is SFDVKD. With V trimmed by 5 bases and J by 7 bases, 5 bases remained unmatched. The CDR3 is made up of 13 amino acids. In nucleotides, the CDR3 is TGTGCCACCAGTGGAGCAGGGGGCCGTGGCTACACCTTC. As protein: CATSGAGGRGYTF.

The chain recombines TRBV15 with TRBJ2-1, with 10 bases fitting TRBD1. This CDR3 spans 15 amino acids. V gave up 3 bases and J gave up 6 bases; unmatched junction bases: 5. Germline loops: CDR1 LNHNV, CDR2 YYDKDF (reference sequence). Here the CDR3 DNA reads TGTGCCACCAGCAGGGAGGGACAGGGGATCAATGAGCAGTTCTTC. The encoded protein is CATSREGQGINEQFF.

The rearrangement joins TRBV27 to TRBJ1-4; TRBD1 matches 7 bases. The germline V gene has CDR1 MNHEY and CDR2 SMNVEV (reference sequence). This CDR3 has 16 amino acids. V was pared by 3 bases and J by 3 bases, with 7 bases of the junction left unmatched. The CDR3 nucleotides read TGTGCCAGCAGTTTCCTGACAGGGCGGGCTAATGAAAAACTGTTTTTT. It encodes CASSFLTGRANEKLFF.

The chain couples TRBV6-5 to TRBJ2-1, with a weak D call TRBD2 (6 bases). Trimming took off 7 bases at V and 12 bases at J, with 13 bases between the two ends. Per germline, CDR1 MNHEY and CDR2 SVGAGI. This CDR3 spans 11 amino acids. The CDR3 nucleotides are TGTGCCAGCAACGAGGAGGGCCGGCAGTTCTTC. The encoded protein is CASNEEGRQFF.

This clone was picked up one time. The chain combines TRBV13 with TRBJ2-1, with D possibly TRBD1 on 6 matching bases. Germline CDR1 is PRHDT and CDR2 is FYEKMQ (reference sequence). The CDR3 loop spans 11 amino acids. V lost 5 bases and J lost 11, with 10 bases in between. DNA of the CDR3: TGTGCCAGCAGCCCGGGGACAAAGCAGTTCTTC. Translated: CASSPGTKQFF. The whole variable domain, remainder taken from reference TRBV13 and TRBJ2-1, is AAGVIQSPRHLIKEKRETATLKCYPIPRHDTVYWYQQGPGQDPQFLISFYEKMQSDKGSIPDRFSAQQFSDYHSELNMSSLELGDSALYFCASSPGTKQFFGPGTRLTVL.

V is TRBV6-5 and J is TRBJ2-3; TRBD2 agrees at 7 bases. Germline V gives CDR1 MNHEY, CDR2 SVGAGI. J gave up 4 bases and V 7 bases, and 8 bases lay outside the gene matches. This CDR3 has 14 amino acids. CDR3 loop: CASNWGGEADTQYF. The CDR3 DNA sequence: TGTGCCAGCAACTGGGGGGGAGAGGCAGATACGCAGTATTTT.

The genes are TRBV27 and TRBJ2-7; 7 bases agree with TRBD1. This CDR3 region has 16 residues. With 5 bases clipped from V and 7 bases from J, the junction kept 17 bases outside the gene matches. CDR1 MNHEY and CDR2 SMNVEV come from the germline V gene (reference sequence). The CDR3 sequence is CASSLRDRPLTAEQYF. CDR3 coding DNA: TGTGCCAGCAGTCTACGGGACAGACCATTGACAGCGGAGCAGTACTTC.

The V and J genes are TRBV6-5 and TRBJ1-4, with TRBD1 as a possible D gene (5 bases). The CDR3 loop spans 15 amino acids. The V gene lost 0 bases and the J gene lost 7 bases, with 12 bases spanning the gap. Germline assignment: CDR1 MNHEY and CDR2 SVGAGI. In DNA form, the CDR3 reads TGTGCCAGCAGTTACTCGTCCCAGGGAGGTGAAAAACTGTTTTTT. Protein sequence: CASSYSSQGGEKLFF.

The chain combines TRBV6-5 with TRBJ1-4; the match to TRBD1 covers 8 bases. Germline V lookup: CDR1 MNHEY, CDR2 SVGAGI. The CDR3 has 15 residues. Trimming cost V 2 bases and J 6 bases; bases outside gene matches: 5. The CDR3 DNA sequence: TGTGCCAGCAGTTACATCGGGACAGGTCATGAAAAACTGTTTTTT. Protein: CASSYIGTGHEKLFF.

V usage is TRBV27 and J usage is TRBJ2-1, with 7 bases identical to TRBD2. Germline assignment: CDR1 MNHEY and CDR2 SMNVEV (reference sequence). The length of the CDR3 is 12 residues. After removal of 6 bases from V and 9 bases from J, the junction contained 5 bases not matched to a gene. This CDR3 reads CASSTPGGEQFF. The DNA of the CDR3 is TGTGCCAGCAGCACCCCGGGGGGTGAGCAGTTCTTC.

This clone was recorded only once. J is TRBJ2-7 and V is TRBV19; possibly TRBD2 for D (6 bases). The CDR3 runs to 16 residues. In germline, CDR1 is LNHDA, CDR2 SQIVND (reference sequence). Trimming removed 6 bases at V and 1 base at J, with 19 bases between. The CDR3 DNA reads as TGTGCCAGTAGCGCCTTCGCGGGACCGATGTCCTACGAGCAGTACTTC. This gives the protein CASSAFAGPMSYEQYF. Full variable domain (missing parts from reference TRBV19 and TRBJ2-7): DGGITQSPKYLFRKEGQNVTLSCEQNLNHDAMYWYRQDPGQGLRLIYYSQIVNDFQKGDIAEGYSVSREKKESFPLTVTSAQKNPTAFYLCASSAFAGPMSYEQYFGPGTRLTVT.